This T cell receptor beta chain was retrieved from a study of cytomegalovirus exposure and HLA in healthy donors. Study in general: Later, an analysis reported that the 130 or so validation repertoires had used the same platform as the approximately 670 first-cohort repertoires. Study-level findings and limits: In vitro data verified a few CMV-associated chains as specific for CMV antigens.

This CDR3 is built from 15 residues. The V and J ends lost 3 bases and 5 bases, in that order; junction bases with no gene match: 8. Germline lookup yields CDR1 PRHDT and CDR2 FYEKMQ (reference sequence). Sequenced by immunoSEQ multiplex PCR; TCRdb stores in-frame clones only, minus some. The table lists roughly 57,000 clones, 93% of them singletons. The donors were members of the validation cohort, which comprised roughly 120 subjects and was separate from the first cohort of more than 500 subjects. Concerning this clone itself: Its target is unknown.

The source material was PBMCs. The TCR was taken from a woman aged 18-30 years in good health and CMV-seropositive. The V gene is TRBV13, the J gene TRBJ2-7; 9 bases fit TRBD2. The CDR3 sequence is CASSFRGTSFHEQYF. The CDR3 DNA reads as TGTGCCAGCAGCTTCCGCGGGACTAGCTTTCACGAGCAGTACTTC.